These 32 T cell receptor beta chains came from one sample sequenced in a study of control samples from healthy donors and cancer patients. Clones were read by immunoSEQ multiplex PCR, and TCRdb kept only the in-frame ones, dropping some. Of 100,000 to 150,000 clones in the sample, about 90% were seen once. The sequenced material came from blood. The receptor set was obtained from a man aged 18 to 30 in good health.

The table lists this clone with a count of one. The V call is TRBV7-3, the J call TRBJ2-1, with TRBD2 matching over 8 bases. CDR1 and CDR2 from the germline V gene are SGHTA and FQGTGA. J was trimmed by 0 bases and V by 1 base; bases with no gene match: 5. The length of the CDR3 is 17 residues. CDR3 in amino acids: CASSLNGGRRSYNEQFF. The CDR3 DNA sequence: TGTGCCAGCAGCTTAAACGGCGGGAGGCGCTCCTACAATGAGCAGTTCTTC.

The V gene is TRBV12-3 or TRBV12-4, the J gene TRBJ1-5; D may be TRBD1 (6 bases). Trimming cost V 7 bases and J 5 bases, with 12 bases left between them. The CDR3 sequence is 13 residues long. The CDR3 protein is CASTFGQHQPQHF. The CDR3 bases are TGTGCCAGCACCTTTGGACAGCATCAGCCCCAGCATTTT.

The genes are TRBV30 and TRBJ2-3, with 8 bases matching TRBD1. The V and J ends lost 4 bases and 4 bases, in that order; junction bases with no gene match: 4. The CDR3 runs to 13 residues. From germline, CDR1 is GTSNPN and CDR2 SVGIG (reference sequence). The CDR3 coding sequence is TGTGCCTGGACCGGACAGGGCCCAGATACGCAGTATTTT. Translated: CAWTGQGPDTQYF.

V usage is TRBV19 and J usage is TRBJ1-2, with D possibly being TRBD1 (6 bases). The V and J ends lost 6 bases and 0 bases respectively, with 14 bases between them. The CDR3 extends over 15 amino acids. Germline V gene data show CDR1 as LNHDA and CDR2 as SQIVND (reference sequence). In nucleotides, the CDR3 is TGTGCCAGTAGGATGACAGGACGCACTAACTATGGCTACACCTTC. This translates into CASRMTGRTNYGYTF.

The chain's CDR3 is CASSSPPVGTDTQYF. The CDR3 DNA is TGTGCCAGCAGCTCGCCGCCTGTAGGCACAGATACGCAGTATTTT. The rearrangement joins TRBV7-2 to TRBJ2-3, with D hard to call. The germline CDR1 and CDR2 sequences are SGHTA and FQGNSA. There are 15 residues in the CDR3. V was clipped by 4 bases and J by 1 base, with 12 bases between them.

V is TRBV7-9 and J is TRBJ2-3; 12 bases line up with TRBD2. The CDR3 runs 16 residues. The V gene end was trimmed by 5 bases and the J gene end by 2 bases; junction bases not matched to a gene: 5. Per germline, CDR1 SEHNR and CDR2 FQNEAQ (reference sequence). CDR3 nucleotide sequence: TGTGCCAGCAGCCCACCTAGCGGGAGGGTCACAGATACGCAGTATTTT. This sequence encodes CASSPPSGRVTDTQYF.

The rearrangement links TRBV30 to TRBJ1-1; the D gene is possibly TRBD1 (5 bases). CDR3 size: 13 residues. Trimming removed 3 bases at V and 2 bases at J, with 10 bases between. Germline V gene lookup returns CDR1 GTSNPN and CDR2 SVGIG (reference sequence). The CDR3 loop is CAWSKTVNTEAFF. For the CDR3, the DNA is TGTGCCTGGAGCAAGACAGTTAACACTGAAGCTTTCTTT.

V and J are TRBV18 and TRBJ2-1; D is undetermined. Germline loops: CDR1 KGHSH, CDR2 LQKENI. V gave up 8 bases and J gave up 9 bases, with 17 bases separating them. The CDR3 consists of 13 residues. The CDR3 DNA sequence: TGTGCCAGCGGGAAGGAGTTATCGGTTGAGCAGTTCTTC. Translated: CASGKELSVEQFF.

The CDR3 coding sequence is TGCAGTGCCGGCCCTTGGGGTGAGCAGTTCTTC. This sequence encodes CSAGPWGEQFF. V and J are TRBV20-1 and TRBJ2-1, with D hard to call. The CDR3 contains 11 residues. The germline V and J ends were trimmed by 6 bases and 9 bases, with 12 bases remaining between them. Germline CDR1 DFQATT, CDR2 SNEGSKA (reference sequence).

V and J are TRBV6-2 or TRBV6-3 and TRBJ2-7; 9 positions agree with TRBD1. V lost 6 bases, J lost 3 bases, and 15 bases stayed unmatched. CDR1 and CDR2 (germline): MNHEY, SVGEGT. The CDR3 is made up of 17 amino acids. The DNA of the CDR3 is TGTGCCAGCAGCTCCCTTGGGACAGGGAGAACAGGCTACGAGCAGTACTTC. It codes for CASSSLGTGRTGYEQYF.

The chain combines TRBV19 with TRBJ2-1, with D perhaps TRBD1 or TRBD2 (5 bases each). This CDR3 region has 18 residues. CDR1 LNHDA and CDR2 SQIVND come from the germline V gene (reference sequence). V was shortened by 3 bases and J by 3 bases, with 21 bases between the two germline ends. In nucleotides, the CDR3 is TGTGCCAGTAGTATCCGGCTAGCTGGGTCGGGACGCTACAATGAGCAGTTCTTC. This sequence encodes CASSIRLAGSGRYNEQFF.

This chain links TRBV10-3 with TRBJ2-4, with D maybe TRBD1 (5 bases). CDR1 and CDR2 from the germline V gene are ENHRY and SYGVKD. The CDR3 is made up of 15 amino acids. Trimming took 0 bases from V and 5 from J, leaving 11 bases between them. CDR3 region: CAISESPGPENIQYF. DNA for the CDR3: TGTGCCATCAGTGAGTCCCCAGGGCCGGAAAACATTCAGTACTTC.

The chain joins TRBV18 to TRBJ2-2, with D tentatively TRBD1 or TRBD2 (5 bases each). Germline CDR1 KGHSH, CDR2 LQKENI. Trimming removed 2 bases from V and 4 bases from J, with 14 bases in between. CDR3 size: 16 residues. CDR3 protein: CASSPKGPPGTGELFF. The CDR3, as DNA: TGTGCCAGCTCACCAAAGGGACCGCCGGGCACCGGGGAGCTGTTTTTT.

The V and J genes are TRBV5-1 and TRBJ2-7; D is ambiguous. Germline values: CDR1 SGHRS, CDR2 YFSETQ. The V end lost 4 bases, the J end lost 4 bases, and 12 bases lay between the germline ends. CDR3 length: 13 residues. As DNA, the CDR3 is TGCGCCAGCAGCATACCCCCCCTATACGAGCAGTACTTC. Protein product: CASSIPPLYEQYF.

J is TRBJ2-3 and V is TRBV7-2; tentatively, D is TRBD1 or TRBD2 (6 bases each). The germline V gene has CDR1 SGHTA and CDR2 FQGNSA. The V end lost 5 bases, the J end lost 1 base, and 13 bases lay between the germline ends. The CDR3 totals 15 residues. The CDR3 region has the DNA TGTGCCAGCAGCGTAAGGAGGGGGGGCACAGATACGCAGTATTTT. Residues: CASSVRRGGTDTQYF. The variable domain in full, with the rest retrieved from reference TRBV7-2 and TRBJ2-3, is GAGVSQSPSNKVTEKGKDVELRCDPISGHTALYWYRQSLGQGLEFLIYFQGNSAPDKSGLPSDRFSAERTGGSVSTLTIQRTQQEDSAVYLCASSVRRGGTDTQYFGPGTRLTVL.

This clone was detected only once. The V gene is TRBV7-2, the J gene TRBJ1-2, with D tentatively TRBD1 (5 bases). Per germline, CDR1 SGHTA and CDR2 FQGNSA. The CDR3 is 13 amino acids. V shed 6 bases and J shed 4 bases, with 12 bases lying between them. CDR3 in DNA: TGTGCCAGCAGTGTCCAGGGAAGCTATGGCTACACCTTC. This gives the protein CASSVQGSYGYTF.

The chain is built from TRBV9 and TRBJ1-5; TRBD1 matches 11 bases. Germline-derived CDR1 and CDR2 are SGDLS and YYNGEE. This CDR3 has 14 residues. Unmatched junction bases numbered 3, after V lost 4 bases and J lost 6 bases. DNA of the CDR3: TGTGCCAGCAGCAGGACAGGGGGCCTTCAGCCCCAGCATTTT. Its translation: CASSRTGGLQPQHF.

The chain recombines TRBV6-5 with TRBJ2-7, with D perhaps matching TRBD1 (5 bases). The CDR3 sequence is 15 residues long. The V end lost 6 bases, the J end lost 2 bases, and 17 bases lay between the germline ends. From germline, CDR1 is MNHEY and CDR2 SVGAGI. The CDR3 protein is CASSADRKIAYEQYF. In DNA, the CDR3 is TGTGCCAGCAGCGCTGACAGAAAGATCGCCTACGAGCAGTACTTC.

This clone was counted a few times. The chain carries TRBV7-9 and TRBJ1-1; perhaps TRBD1 as D (5 bases). V lost 1 base to trimming and J lost 0 bases, with 6 bases between them. Germline V gives CDR1 SEHNR, CDR2 FQNEAQ (reference sequence). The CDR3 is 14 amino acids. CDR3 residues: CASSLGGMNTEAFF. The CDR3 bases are TGTGCCAGCAGCTTAGGGGGCATGAACACTGAAGCTTTCTTT.

The genes are TRBV28 and TRBJ2-7, with unresolved D. The germline CDR1 and CDR2 sequences are MDHEN and SYDVKM. The CDR3 has 15 amino acids. V was pared by 7 bases and J by 3 bases, with 19 bases between. CDR3 DNA sequence: TGTGCCAGCACCCAAAGGGTGGCAGTCTACTACGAGCAGTACTTC. Residues: CASTQRVAVYYEQYF.

This rearrangement joins TRBV5-1 to TRBJ2-5; either TRBD1 or TRBD2 may fit D (5 bases each). The CDR3 totals 12 residues. CDR1 is SGHRS, CDR2 YFSETQ, per germline. With 5 bases removed from V and 5 bases from J, the gap between germline ends came to 10 bases. CDR3 residues: CASSWGPETQYF. CDR3 coding DNA: TGCGCCAGCAGTTGGGGACCTGAGACCCAGTACTTC.

The CDR3 sequence: CSVTGLHRNTGELFF. The CDR3 bases are TGCAGCGTAACTGGACTCCACAGAAACACCGGGGAGCTGTTTTTT. The chain links TRBV29-1 to TRBJ2-2, with D possibly TRBD2 on 5 matching bases. This CDR3 is 15 amino acids long. V dropped 6 bases and J dropped 2 bases, with 16 bases sitting between them. CDR1 and CDR2 (germline): SQVTM, ANQGSEA.

This clone has only one observation. The chain has TRBV11-2 and TRBJ2-1; D remains unclear. The CDR3 loop spans 13 amino acids. Germline V lookup: CDR1 SGHAT, CDR2 FQNNGV. V was shortened by 4 bases and J by 4 bases, with 8 bases between the two germline ends. As DNA, the CDR3 is TGTGCCAGCAGCTCCCAGGTATACAATGAGCAGTTCTTC. Amino acids: CASSSQVYNEQFF.

The rearrangement joins TRBV27 to TRBJ2-5; D might be TRBD2 (5 bases). This CDR3 is 15 amino acids long. CDR1 is MNHEY, CDR2 SMNVEV, per germline (reference sequence). V lost 6 bases and J 4 bases, leaving 18 bases between the germline ends. The CDR3 DNA sequence: TGTGCCAGCAGCCGCGGACGGGCGGCGGGAGAGACCCAGTACTTC. Translated: CASSRGRAAGETQYF.

This clone was seen a few times. The V and J genes are TRBV6-2 or TRBV6-3 and TRBJ1-5; tentatively, D is TRBD1 (5 bases). Deletions cut 0 bases from V and 6 bases from J, with 15 bases between. Germline V gene sequence: CDR1 MNHEY, CDR2 SVGEGT. The CDR3 consists of 16 residues. The DNA of the CDR3 is TGTGCCAGCAGTTACTCGGGAGCCAGGGTCGTTCAGCCCCAGCATTTT. Its protein is CASSYSGARVVQPQHF.

The V call is TRBV6-5, the J call TRBJ1-2; 7 bases are a match to TRBD1. The CDR3 runs to 14 residues. Germline-derived CDR1 and CDR2 are MNHEY and SVGAGI. V shed 5 bases and J 3 bases; nucleotides not matched to a gene: 6. Here the CDR3 reads CASSPGGRDYGYTF. CDR3 bases: TGTGCCAGCAGTCCAGGGGGGCGCGACTATGGCTACACCTTC.

J is TRBJ2-7 and V is TRBV12-3 or TRBV12-4; 7 nucleotides match TRBD1. This CDR3 comprises 13 residues. The V and J ends lost 2 bases and 6 bases, in that order; junction bases with no gene match: 4. Here the CDR3 reads CASSLNRGIEQYF. In DNA, the CDR3 is TGTGCCAGCAGTTTAAACAGGGGAATCGAGCAGTACTTC.

V gene TRBV5-1 combines with J gene TRBJ2-1; unclear D gene. The CDR3 spans 15 residues. V lost 0 bases and J lost 8, with 15 bases in between. CDR1 and CDR2 (germline): SGHRS, YFSETQ. The chain's CDR3 is CASSLAPKRTDEQFF. DNA of the CDR3: TGCGCCAGCAGCTTGGCTCCTAAGAGGACCGATGAGCAGTTCTTC.

This chain joins TRBV2 and TRBJ1-4; D unresolved. Per the germline V gene, CDR1 is SNHLY and CDR2 is FYNNEI. The CDR3 is 18 amino acids. Trimming removed 7 bases at V and 8 bases at J, with 29 bases between. The chain's CDR3 is CASNYPTGSGSENEKLFF. The CDR3 DNA sequence: TGTGCCAGCAATTATCCGACTGGGTCGGGCTCGGAAAACGAAAAACTGTTTTTT.

V usage is TRBV9 and J usage is TRBJ1-1; D is unresolved. V lost 4 bases and J lost 4, with 11 bases in between. The CDR3 contains 13 residues. Germline CDR1 and CDR2: SGDLS and YYNGEE. The CDR3 region has the DNA TGTGCCAGCAGCTCACTCCCGGCCACTGAAGCTTTCTTT. Translating gives CASSSLPATEAFF. Full variable domain (missing parts from reference TRBV9 and TRBJ1-1): DSGVTQTPKHLITATGQRVTLRCSPRSGDLSVYWYQQSLDQGLQFLIQYYNGEERAKGNILERFSAQQFPDLHSELNLSSLELGDSALYFCASSSLPATEAFFGQGTRLTVV.

V usage is TRBV7-2 and J usage is TRBJ2-5; D is unresolved. V was cut by 5 bases and J by 5 bases, with 12 bases left in between. This CDR3 has 13 residues. The germline gives CDR1 SGHTA, CDR2 FQGNSA. The CDR3 spells CASSPGVGETQYF. CDR3 DNA: TGTGCCAGCAGCCCGGGCGTAGGGGAGACCCAGTACTTC.

This chain links TRBV2 with TRBJ1-2; a weak D match, TRBD1 (6 bases). V was pared by 7 bases and J by 9 bases, with 12 bases between. The CDR3 loop spans 11 amino acids. CDR1 and CDR2 from the germline V gene are SNHLY and FYNNEI. The CDR3 loop is CASKTQGRYTF. As DNA, the CDR3 is TGTGCCAGCAAGACCCAGGGGCGCTACACCTTC.